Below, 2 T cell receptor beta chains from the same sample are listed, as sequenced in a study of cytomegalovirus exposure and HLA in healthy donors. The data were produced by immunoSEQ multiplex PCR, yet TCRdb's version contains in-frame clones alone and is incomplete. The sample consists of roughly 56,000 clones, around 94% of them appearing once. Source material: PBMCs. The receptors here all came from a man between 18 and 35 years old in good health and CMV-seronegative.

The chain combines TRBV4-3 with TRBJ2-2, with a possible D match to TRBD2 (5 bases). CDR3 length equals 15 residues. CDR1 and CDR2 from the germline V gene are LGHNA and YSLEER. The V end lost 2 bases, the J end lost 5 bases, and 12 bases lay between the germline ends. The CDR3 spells CASSQPGIGTGELFF. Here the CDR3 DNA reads TGCGCCAGCAGCCAACCCGGGATCGGTACCGGGGAGCTGTTTTTT.

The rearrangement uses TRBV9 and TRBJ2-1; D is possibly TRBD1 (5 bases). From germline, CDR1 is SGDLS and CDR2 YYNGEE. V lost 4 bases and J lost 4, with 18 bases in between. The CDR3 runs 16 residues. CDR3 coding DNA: TGTGCCAGCAGCCCTAGGGGTGTAGTAGGTTACAATGAGCAGTTCTTC. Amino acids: CASSPRGVVGYNEQFF.